This is a list of T cell receptor beta chains from one sample in a study of blood T cell repertoires in COVID-19. Data came from immunoSEQ multiplex PCR; TCRdb stores just in-frame clones and leaves some out. The sample has some 120,000 clones; around four fifths are singletons. The sequencing sample was made of peripheral blood. The source is a man between 65 and 80 years old with active or convalescent COVID-19. Each CDR3 is given with its conserved first and last residue. The D gene is left open where the match is weak. Not all rows give a size; the values are once, few, many and, for expanded clones, a class.

CDR3 protein	CDR3 DNA	clone size	V gene	D gene	J gene
CASRTTGGQGSPLHF	TGTGCCAGTAGGACCACAGGGGGCCAAGGTTCACCCCTCCACTTT	once	TRBV19	TRBD1	TRBJ1-6
CASSLGGTGTTGELFF	TGTGCCAGCAGCTTGGGAGGGACAGGGACGACCGGGGAGCTGTTTTTT	few	TRBV5-4	TRBD1	TRBJ2-2
CSVLQGGTDTQYF	TGCAGCGTCCTCCAGGGGGGCACAGATACGCAGTATTTT	.	TRBV29-1	TRBD1	TRBJ2-3
CASSRAQGYTGELFF	TGTGCCAGCTCGAGAGCACAGGGGTACACCGGGGAGCTGTTTTTT	.	TRBV25-1	TRBD1	TRBJ2-2
CASSRLAGGIDEQFF	TGTGCCAGCAGCCGACTAGCGGGGGGTATTGATGAGCAGTTCTTC	.	TRBV11-1	TRBD2	TRBJ2-1
CASSTRQGAHTEAFF	TGTGCCAGCAGCACACGACAGGGTGCGCACACTGAAGCTTTCTTT	few	TRBV11-3	TRBD1	TRBJ1-1
CATSDSGGGGTDTQYF	TGTGCCACCAGTGATTCCGGAGGGGGGGGCACAGATACGCAGTATTTT	.	TRBV24-1	.	TRBJ2-3
CASTGPTTKVDNSPLHF	TGTGCCAGCACGGGCCCGACTACGAAGGTAGATAATTCACCCCTCCACTTT	.	TRBV6-7	.	TRBJ1-6
CASSLAHGAVNSPLHF	TGTGCCAGCAGCTTAGCTCATGGGGCGGTGAATTCACCCCTCCACTTT	.	TRBV7-8	.	TRBJ1-6
CASSAGTSRPGYTF	TGTGCCAGCAGCGCCGGGACATCCCGGCCAGGCTACACCTTC	.	TRBV11-3	.	TRBJ1-2
CASSLAGGGNTIYF	TGCGCCAGCAGCTTGGCAGGGGGAGGAAACACCATATATTTT	.	TRBV5-1	TRBD1	TRBJ1-3
CASSLGGGGSTGELFF	TGTGCCAGCAGTTTGGGTGGGGGGGGTTCAACCGGGGAGCTGTTTTTT	.	TRBV27	TRBD2	TRBJ2-2
CASSPVGRRDTGELFF	TGTGCCAGCAGCCCCGTCGGGCGCAGGGACACCGGGGAGCTGTTTTTT	.	TRBV25-1	.	TRBJ2-2
CSVQPRTSGSYEQFF	TGCAGCGTGCAACCTCGGACTAGCGGGAGCTATGAGCAGTTCTTC	few	TRBV29-1	TRBD2	TRBJ2-1
CASSLGLYYGYTF	TGTGCCAGCAGTCTCGGTCTTTACTATGGCTACACCTTC	.	TRBV28	.	TRBJ1-2
CASSIEGSSYNEQFF	TGTGCCAGTAGTATAGAGGGCAGCTCCTACAATGAGCAGTTCTTC	.	TRBV19	.	TRBJ2-1
CAWSVYRTNTEAFF	TGTGCCTGGAGTGTATACAGAACAAACACTGAAGCTTTCTTT	few	TRBV30	.	TRBJ1-1
CASSFVGGTSGRMYF	TGTGCCAGCAGTTTTGTAGGGGGGACTAGCGGGAGAATGTACTTC	.	TRBV28	TRBD2	TRBJ2-7
CASSLVGGGRENNEQFF	TGTGCCAGCAGTTTGGTGGGAGGAGGGCGGGAGAACAATGAGCAGTTCTTC	once	TRBV27	TRBD2	TRBJ2-1
CARENTVRDMGTSNYGYTF	TGTGCCAGAGAAAATACCGTTCGGGACATGGGCACTTCTAACTATGGCTACACCTTC	once	TRBV5-3	.	TRBJ1-2
CASSPRPGGAYEQYF	TGTGCCAGCAGCCCCCGCCCTGGCGGGGCATACGAGCAGTACTTC	once	TRBV7-2	.	TRBJ2-7
CASSQDSGGLGAVRANVLTF	TGCGCCAGCAGCCAAGATTCTGGGGGCCTGGGGGCGGTTCGGGCCAACGTCCTGACTTTC	.	TRBV4-3	.	TRBJ2-6
CSVVGQGGTEAFF	TGCAGCGTGGTCGGACAGGGGGGGACTGAAGCTTTCTTT	.	TRBV29-1	TRBD1	TRBJ1-1
CASILGGRSTSETQYF	TGCGCCAGCATCCTGGGGGGACGCTCAACGTCGGAGACCCAGTACTTC	.	TRBV5-1	.	TRBJ2-5
CASSEARAGNTIYF	TGTGCCAGCAGTGAAGCCCGAGCGGGAAACACCATATATTTT	.	TRBV2	.	TRBJ1-3
CATSRDQETQYF	TGTGCCACCAGCAGAGATCAGGAGACCCAGTACTTC	.	TRBV15	.	TRBJ2-5
CASSVRPDPLAGVPDTQYF	TGTGCCAGCAGCGTACGACCAGACCCCTTAGCGGGAGTGCCAGATACGCAGTATTTT	.	TRBV9	TRBD2	TRBJ2-3
CATSDIRKGVQETQYF	TGTGCCACCAGTGATATTAGAAAGGGGGTCCAAGAGACCCAGTACTTC	few	TRBV24-1	.	TRBJ2-5
CSVDTQGAVTQFF	TGCAGCGTTGACACACAGGGGGCTGTAACGCAGTTCTTC	.	TRBV29-1	TRBD1	TRBJ2-1
CAWSVRGQETQYF	TGTGCCTGGAGTGTACGGGGGCAAGAGACCCAGTACTTC	.	TRBV30	.	TRBJ2-5
CASSLTSTGSYNEQFF	TGTGCCAGTAGCCTGACTAGCACCGGTTCCTACAATGAGCAGTTCTTC	.	TRBV19	TRBD2	TRBJ2-1
CASSSTSGRGNEQFF	TGTGCCAGCAGCTCCACTAGCGGGAGAGGCAATGAGCAGTTCTTC	.	TRBV7-9	TRBD2	TRBJ2-1
CASSHPTGNYGYTF	TGCGCCAGCAGCCACCCGACAGGGAACTATGGCTACACCTTC	.	TRBV4-1	TRBD1	TRBJ1-2
CASSEGRQFTDTQYF	TGTGCCAGCAGTGAAGGGCGACAGTTCACAGATACGCAGTATTTT	.	TRBV6-1	.	TRBJ2-3
CASKGAGVETQYF	TGTGCCAGCAAGGGAGCGGGGGTGGAGACCCAGTACTTC	.	TRBV13	TRBD2	TRBJ2-5
CAISESGGTGELFF	TGTGCCATCAGTGAGTCAGGGGGTACCGGGGAGCTGTTTTTT	.	TRBV10-3	.	TRBJ2-2
CASSLRTGGEAFF	TGTGCCAGCAGCTTAAGGACAGGGGGCGAGGCTTTCTTT	.	TRBV7-2	TRBD1	TRBJ1-1
CASSRDSGNQPQHF	TGTGCCAGCAGCAGGGACAGTGGCAATCAGCCCCAGCATTTT	.	TRBV7-2	TRBD1	TRBJ1-5
CASSDPGTGVNTEAFF	TGTGCCAGCAGTGACCCCGGGACAGGGGTGAACACTGAAGCTTTCTTT	.	TRBV6-1	TRBD1	TRBJ1-1
CASSLDSKRETQYF	TGTGCCAGCAGTCTCGACTCCAAGAGGGAGACCCAGTACTTC	.	TRBV3-1/TRBV3-2	.	TRBJ2-5
CASSSDRGYTEAFF	TGTGCCAGCAGCTCGGACAGGGGATATACTGAAGCTTTCTTT	.	TRBV5-6	TRBD1	TRBJ1-1
CASSEARAGGPFYGYTF	TGTGCCAGCAGTGAAGCTAGGGCAGGGGGCCCTTTCTATGGCTACACCTTC	.	TRBV6-1	TRBD1	TRBJ1-2
CASRRGSNQPQHF	TGTGCCAGCAGACGCGGTAGCAATCAGCCCCAGCATTTT	.	TRBV27	.	TRBJ1-5